A single T cell receptor (beta chain) is shown here with its context. What it binds is unknown. Assay used: immunoSEQ multiplex PCR; TCRdb lists only in-frame clones, some missing. The table has approximately 190,000 clones, roughly 88% seen once. This entry belongs to a study of T cell responses to AZD1222 COVID-19 vaccine. Whole-study results and caveats: Repertoires were obtained only post-peak T cell response. Clonal diversity was possibly underestimated, and the donors were mostly white British, with more females.

From germline, CDR1 is SGHAT and CDR2 FQDESV (reference sequence). V lost 1 base to trimming and J lost 1 base, with 7 bases between them. The CDR3 has 14 amino acids. Sequencing used peripheral blood, obtained on day 0 of AZD1222 vaccination. The V call is TRBV11-1, the J call TRBJ1-1, with a possible D match to TRBD1 (5 bases). This TCR was recovered from an adult in good health. The CDR3 here is CASSLVDRNTEAFF. The CDR3 DNA reads TGTGCCAGCAGCTTAGTCGACAGGAACACTGAAGCTTTCTTT.